The clone carrying this T cell receptor beta chain is labeled as medium-sized. Its antigen is undetermined. The entry originates in a study of metastatic and nonmetastatic thyroid tumors. Study at large: Repertoire data that came from the blood and tumor or nodule tissue of malignant and benign thyroid patients were compared. Notes on the study in general: Patients with malignant thyroid tumors reportedly had significantly higher TCR beta diversity than those with benign nodules, in blood and tumor.

Before thyroid surgery, none of the patients had received any treatment. Trimming cost V 6 bases and J 6 bases; bases outside gene matches: 2. Germline V gene sequence: CDR1 MNHEY, CDR2 SMNVEV (reference sequence). The CDR3 is 13 residues long. Per the original methods: Construction of a distant-metastasis classifier for papillary thyroid cancer relied on CDR3 differences across clinicopathological groups. TCRdb reassembled clones from the PCR reads with MiXCR. These V and J calls derive from TCRdb rather than the authors' analysis. Altogether tens of thousands of clones are present, approximately 22% being singletons, with the ten largest covering 4.4%.

The chain employs TRBV27 and TRBJ2-7, with 13 nucleotides matching TRBD2. The TCR sequence derives from a female donor with papillary thyroid cancer or a benign thyroid nodule (not recorded which). Some clones in this sample may be carry-over from other donors' samples. Material: adjacent normal tissue. CDR3 DNA: TGTGCCAGCAGCGGGACTAGCGGGATCGAGCAGTACTTC. Amino acid sequence: CASSGTSGIEQYF.